A selection of T cell receptor beta chains follows, all from one sample in a study of blood T cells in healthy people across ages. Using its own MiXCR run on the 5' RACE reads, TCRdb lists one record per CDR3 protein. Here the sample spans 700,000 or so distinct CDR3 sequences, 22% being singletons. The material sequenced was blood. The receptors were gathered from a man between 65 and 85 years old in good health. Both conserved end residues are part of each CDR3. The order of the fields is J gene, V gene, clone size, D gene, CDR3 protein, CDR3 DNA. A D gene is named only where the DNA matches it firmly. Some rows have no size entry. The others give once, few or many, or a class for an expanded clone.

>TRBJ2-3|TRBV4-2|.|TRBD2
CASSQVLAGTTDTQYF
TGTGCCAGCAGCCAAGTTTTAGCGGGGACTACAGATACGCAGTATTTT
>TRBJ1-2|TRBV18|.|.
CASSPTGRRGNYGYTF
TGTGCCAGCTCACCTACAGGACGGCGGGGCAACTATGGCTACACCTTC
>TRBJ2-3|TRBV28|.|TRBD2
CASSSPGTSGTDTQYF
TGTGCCAGCAGTAGCCCCGGGACTAGCGGCACAGATACGCAGTATTTT
>TRBJ2-7|TRBV7-2|few|TRBD2
CASSFLAGGLYEQYF
TGTGCCAGCAGCTTCCTAGCGGGGGGGCTCTACGAGCAGTACTTC
>TRBJ2-6|TRBV12-5|few|.
CASGAGANVLTF
TGTGCTTCAGGTGCCGGGGCCAACGTCCTGACTTTC
>TRBJ1-1|TRBV9|.|.
CASSVAGVNTEAFF
TGTGCCAGCAGCGTAGCAGGGGTGAACACTGAAGCTTTCTTT
>TRBJ1-3|TRBV20-1|.|.
CSARRGETGNTIYF
TGCAGTGCTAGACGGGGGGAAACTGGAAACACCATATATTTT
>TRBJ2-1|TRBV7-3|.|.
CASSLMGEGNGEQFF
TGTGCCAGCAGCTTAATGGGTGAGGGTAACGGTGAGCAGTTCTTC
>TRBJ2-5|TRBV6-7|.|.
CASRLWSGSETQYF
TGTGCCAGCAGGTTGTGGAGCGGATCGGAGACCCAGTACTTC
>TRBJ2-3|TRBV5-4|.|TRBD2
CASSSTSGFTDTQYF
TGTGCCAGCAGCTCGACTAGCGGCTTCACAGATACGCAGTATTTT
>TRBJ2-5|TRBV11-2|.|.
CASASGDLRGETQYF
TGTGCCAGTGCGTCGGGAGATCTGAGGGGAGAGACCCAGTACTTC
>TRBJ1-1|TRBV20-1|.|.
CSARASLNTEAFF
TGCAGTGCTAGAGCGTCCTTGAACACTGAAGCTTTCTTT
>TRBJ2-7|TRBV6-5|few|.
CASSKQGWNYEQYF
TGTGCCAGCAGTAAACAGGGTTGGAACTACGAGCAGTACTTC
>TRBJ2-3|TRBV11-2|few|.
CASSYSSTDTQYF
TGTGCCAGCAGCTACTCTAGCACAGATACGCAGTATTTT
>TRBJ2-7|TRBV27|.|TRBD1
CASSFILTGEKYF
TGTGCCAGCAGTTTTATTTTAACAGGGGAGAAGTACTTC
>TRBJ2-5|TRBV11-1|.|.
CASSLYTRVISQETQYF
TGTGCCAGCAGCTTATATACTCGGGTAATTTCCCAAGAGACCCAGTACTTC
>TRBJ2-1|TRBV11-2|few|TRBD2
CASSYTSGSSYNEQFF
TGTGCCAGCAGCTACACTAGCGGTAGCTCCTACAATGAGCAGTTCTTC
>TRBJ2-5|TRBV5-1|.|.
CASRGRGTVQETQYF
TGCGCCAGCAGGGGGCGCGGGACAGTACAAGAGACCCAGTACTTC
>TRBJ1-1|TRBV12-3/TRBV12-4|.|.
CASSLDVRTEAFF
TGTGCCAGCAGCCTGGACGTACGCACTGAAGCTTTCTTT